This TCR beta chain was found in a study of T cell responses to AZD1222 COVID-19 vaccine. V dropped 6 bases and J dropped 3; count of bases not matched to a gene: 2. The CDR3 sequence is 14 residues long. Germline CDR1 and CDR2: LNHDA and SQIVND (reference sequence). Note on this clone: Antigen: not known.

Sequencing used immunoSEQ multiplex PCR; TCRdb keeps in-frame clones, though not all of them. This sample has roughly 100,000 clones, with under 95% found just once. Study-level results: Spike as a whole was targeted by vaccine-associated CD4 TCRs, dominant at 160-218 and 743-854. Donors in the cohort were predominantly white British and more often female, and clonal diversity was possibly underestimated. Nearly half of spike-specific TCRs reportedly target variant regions that are unmutated in the B.1.351 and B.1.1.7 variants. Without day 14 samples, only post-peak T cell repertoires were studied.

This chain connects TRBV19 to TRBJ2-2; 9 bases fit TRBD2. The specimen comprised peripheral blood, sampled on day 0 of AZD1222 vaccination. The clonotype originates from an adult in good health. Here the CDR3 reads CASSSGGHTGELFF. In DNA, the CDR3 is TGTGCCAGTAGCAGCGGGGGGCACACCGGGGAGCTGTTTTTT.